These 29 T cell receptor beta chains were sequenced from one sample in a study of OX40 agonist ivuxolimab in advanced cancers. Produced via immunoSEQ multiplex PCR; TCRdb's table is partial and in-frame only. The sample records tens of thousands of clones, approximately 90% being singletons. Material: CD4+ or CD8+ T cells sorted from blood, obtained in a trial of the OX40 agonist ivuxolimab. Receptor source: an adult with an advanced solid tumor such as melanoma, head and neck, liver or kidney cancer.

The count of this clone is one. The rearrangement joins TRBV10-1 to TRBJ2-5, with TRBD2 identical over 8 bases. CDR1 is WNHNN and CDR2 is SYGVQD in the germline V gene (reference sequence). V dropped 4 bases and J dropped 4; count of bases not matched to a gene: 5. The CDR3 sequence is 14 residues long. This CDR3 is CASSAGTRVETQYF. Here the CDR3 DNA reads TGCGCCAGCAGTGCCGGGACTAGGGTAGAGACCCAGTACTTC.

The chain combines TRBV19 with TRBJ2-4; 14 bases agree with TRBD2. CDR1 is LNHDA and CDR2 is SQIVND in the germline V gene (reference sequence). V shed 5 bases and J 2 bases; nucleotides not matched to a gene: 5. The CDR3 extends over 17 amino acids. CDR3 in DNA: TGTGCCAGTAGTGGGGGACTAGCGGGAGTTTCCAAAAACATTCAGTACTTC. Its protein product is CASSGGLAGVSKNIQYF.

This clone has a single count. V gene TRBV14 combines with J gene TRBJ2-7; perhaps D is TRBD1 or TRBD2 (5 bases each). CDR1 and CDR2 (germline): SGHDN, FVKESK. The CDR3 extends over 15 amino acids. Trimming pared 4 bases from V and 2 bases from J, leaving 15 bases between. CDR3 loop: CASSLRGAGTYEQYF. The CDR3 coding sequence is TGTGCCAGCAGCCTCCGAGGGGCAGGCACCTACGAGCAGTACTTC.

The rearrangement joins TRBV7-9 to TRBJ2-7; D gene uncertain. CDR1 is SEHNR, CDR2 FQNEAQ, per germline (reference sequence). The CDR3 extends over 13 amino acids. Trimming removed 2 bases from V and 0 bases from J, with 5 bases in between. CDR3: CASSLQDSYEQYF. The DNA of the CDR3 is TGTGCCAGCAGCTTACAGGACTCCTACGAGCAGTACTTC.

The count of this clone is one. This rearrangement joins TRBV10-1 to TRBJ2-1; D is possibly TRBD1 or TRBD2 (5 bases each). V lost 0 bases and J lost 6, with 9 bases in between. CDR1 is WNHNN, CDR2 SYGVQD, per germline (reference sequence). The CDR3 runs 14 residues. CDR3: CASSESGVRNEQFF. The CDR3 nucleotides read TGCGCCAGCAGTGAGTCGGGGGTCCGCAATGAGCAGTTCTTC.

CDR3 amino acids: CASSEGAGPDTQYF. In DNA, the CDR3 is TGTGCCAGCAGTGAAGGGGCTGGCCCAGATACGCAGTATTTT. V usage is TRBV6-1 and J usage is TRBJ2-3, with D unresolved. CDR1 is MNHNS and CDR2 is SASEGT in the germline V gene. The length of the CDR3 is 14 residues. V lost 1 base to trimming and J lost 4 bases, with 9 bases between them.

The rearrangement links TRBV12-5 to TRBJ1-5; no clear D. From germline, CDR1 is LGHNT and CDR2 FRNRAP. Trimming took off 1 base at V and 0 bases at J, with 7 bases between the two ends. The CDR3 covers 15 residues. The chain's CDR3 is CASGLGAYSNQPQHF. The CDR3 DNA is TGTGCTAGTGGTTTGGGTGCGTATAGCAATCAGCCCCAGCATTTT. The variable domain in full, completed from reference TRBV12-5 and TRBJ1-5, reads DARVTQTPRHKVTEMGQEVTMRCQPILGHNTVFWYRQTMMQGLELLAYFRNRAPLDDSGMPKDRFSAEMPDATLATLKIQPSEPRDSAVYFCASGLGAYSNQPQHFGDGTRLSIL.

This chain uses TRBV5-4 with TRBJ1-4; D ambiguous. This CDR3 is built from 13 residues. V was pared by 1 base and J by 8 bases, with 9 bases between. Germline-derived CDR1 and CDR2 are SGHNT and YYREEE (reference sequence). CDR3 sequence: CASSLTGGEKLFF. CDR3 DNA sequence: TGTGCCAGCAGCTTGACCGGCGGCGAAAAACTGTTTTTT. Looking up the rest from reference TRBV5-4 and TRBJ1-4 gives the full variable domain: ETGVTQSPTHLIKTRGQQVTLRCSSQSGHNTVSWYQQALGQGPQFIFQYYREEENGRGNFPPRFSGLQFPNYSSELNVNALELDDSALYLCASSLTGGEKLFFGSGTQLSVL.

The chain carries TRBV27 and TRBJ1-5; D uncertain. Germline values: CDR1 MNHEY, CDR2 SMNVEV (reference sequence). The CDR3 is 15 residues long. V lost 5 bases and J 7 bases, leaving 18 bases between the germline ends. CDR3 sequence (DNA): TGTGCCAGCAGTCCGTCGGCATCTTCCAGGCAGCCCCAGCATTTT. Translating gives CASSPSASSRQPQHF.

The CDR3 DNA sequence: TGTGCCAGCAGTATGACAGCCCAGAGCTCCTACGAGCAGTACTTC. Translation gives CASSMTAQSSYEQYF. The V call is TRBV27, the J call TRBJ2-7; D might be TRBD1 (5 bases). V dropped 5 bases and J dropped 0 bases, with 14 bases sitting between them. The CDR3 is made up of 15 amino acids. In germline, CDR1 is MNHEY, CDR2 SMNVEV (reference sequence).

V is TRBV2 and J is TRBJ2-7, with a weak D call TRBD1 (5 bases). CDR1 is SNHLY and CDR2 is FYNNEI in the germline V gene. The CDR3 has 14 amino acids. V was trimmed by 9 bases and J by 0 bases, leaving 15 bases between them. The CDR3 spells CASGRTRSSYEQYF. CDR3 DNA: TGTGCCAGTGGAAGGACACGAAGCTCCTACGAGCAGTACTTC.

The rearrangement links TRBV5-1 to TRBJ2-7; 12 bases match TRBD2. The CDR3 is made up of 16 amino acids. Germline lookup yields CDR1 SGHRS and CDR2 YFSETQ. The ends lost 5 bases at V and 1 base at J; junction bases unmatched: 7. For the CDR3, the DNA is TGCGCCAGCAGACGACCCGGACTAGCGGGGTCCTACGAGCAGTACTTC. This gives the protein CASRRPGLAGSYEQYF.

The chain links TRBV5-4 to TRBJ2-2, with 8 bases identical to TRBD2. Germline trimming cut 0 bases from V and 7 bases from J; bases unmatched to any gene: 2. The V gene's germline CDR1 is SGHNT and CDR2 YYREEE (reference sequence). This CDR3 has 14 amino acids. Here the CDR3 DNA reads TGTGCCAGCAGCTTGGGGACTAGCAACGGGGAGCTGTTTTTT. Its protein product is CASSLGTSNGELFF.

A single count supports this clone. The rearrangement uses TRBV9 and TRBJ2-7; TRBD1 matches 9 bases. The ends lost 0 bases at V and 5 bases at J; junction bases unmatched: 15. This CDR3 comprises 18 residues. Germline V gene sequence: CDR1 SGDLS, CDR2 YYNGEE. The CDR3 region is CASSVVPGGGQGFDEQYF. CDR3 DNA sequence: TGTGCCAGCAGCGTAGTCCCCGGTGGGGGACAGGGTTTCGACGAGCAGTACTTC.

The chain has TRBV10-3 and TRBJ1-1; D unresolved. The length of the CDR3 is 13 residues. Trimming took 7 bases from V and 1 from J, leaving 10 bases between them. Germline CDR1 is ENHRY and CDR2 is SYGVKD. The CDR3 nucleotides are TGTGCCATCACACTGACCGAGAACACTGAAGCTTTCTTT. It is translated as CAITLTENTEAFF.

This clone is a singleton in its sample. The chain is built from TRBV27 and TRBJ1-3; the match to TRBD1 covers 11 bases. Germline loops: CDR1 MNHEY, CDR2 SMNVEV (reference sequence). There are 16 residues in the CDR3. Unmatched junction bases numbered 12, after V lost 6 bases and J lost 8 bases. The CDR3 loop reads CASSLRGTGGMYTIYF. DNA of the CDR3: TGTGCCAGCAGCCTAAGGGGGACAGGGGGGATGTACACCATATATTTT.

The CDR3 region is CSSGPGETQYF. The CDR3 DNA reads TGCAGCTCAGGACCGGGAGAGACCCAGTACTTC. The chain uses TRBV29-1 and TRBJ2-5, with D uncertain. The CDR3 runs to 11 residues. V dropped 8 bases and J dropped 4 bases, with 11 bases sitting between them. CDR1 SQVTM and CDR2 ANQGSEA come from the germline V gene.

This rearrangement joins TRBV6-1 to TRBJ1-1; a possible D gene is TRBD1 (6 bases). This CDR3 is built from 15 residues. The V end lost 2 bases, the J end lost 4 bases, and 14 bases lay between the germline ends. Germline assignment: CDR1 MNHNS and CDR2 SASEGT. The CDR3 region is CASSEPSEGGTEAFF. The CDR3 DNA is TGTGCCAGCAGTGAACCGTCGGAGGGGGGCACTGAAGCTTTCTTT.

The chain uses TRBV9 and TRBJ2-4, with a weak D call TRBD1 (5 bases). The length of the CDR3 is 14 residues. Germline values: CDR1 SGDLS, CDR2 YYNGEE. Trimming stripped 0 bases from V and 6 bases from J, with 10 bases between. The CDR3 spells CASSVEGVGNIQYF. CDR3 DNA sequence: TGTGCCAGCAGCGTAGAAGGGGTGGGAAACATTCAGTACTTC.

The V gene is TRBV6-6, the J gene TRBJ2-7; the match to TRBD1 covers 8 bases. The length of the CDR3 is 16 residues. V gave up 4 bases and J gave up 0 bases; unmatched junction bases: 8. Germline V gene lookup returns CDR1 MNHNY and CDR2 SVGAGI (reference sequence). The CDR3 sequence is CASSSPGDRGSYEQYF. CDR3 coding DNA: TGTGCCAGCAGTTCCCCCGGCGACAGGGGCTCCTACGAGCAGTACTTC.

CDR3 bases: TGCGCCAGCAGAGTAGCGGGAGGGCGGGAGACCCAGTACTTC. Protein product: CASRVAGGRETQYF. The genes are TRBV10-2 and TRBJ2-5; 11 bases are a match to TRBD2. The CDR3 spans 14 residues. CDR1 WSHSY and CDR2 SAAADI come from the germline V gene. The ends lost 6 bases at V and 5 bases at J; junction bases unmatched: 5.

This chain links TRBV27 with TRBJ2-7, with D perhaps TRBD2 (7 bases). The V gene lost 5 bases and the J gene lost 0 bases, with 17 bases spanning the gap. There are 16 residues in the CDR3. The germline CDR1 and CDR2 sequences are MNHEY and SMNVEV (reference sequence). CDR3 DNA sequence: TGTGCCAGCAGTCCCCTGGGGGGGGCTACCTCCTACGAGCAGTACTTC. Its translation: CASSPLGGATSYEQYF.

The chain is built from TRBV19 and TRBJ1-5; D unclear. CDR3 length equals 13 residues. CDR1 is LNHDA and CDR2 is SQIVND in the germline V gene (reference sequence). V was clipped by 9 bases and J by 0 bases, with 9 bases between them. The CDR3 nucleotides are TGTGCCAGCCAAGATTATAGCAATCAGCCCCAGCATTTT. Translated: CASQDYSNQPQHF.

This sequence joins TRBV2 and TRBJ2-2, with D hard to call. Per the germline V gene, CDR1 is SNHLY and CDR2 is FYNNEI. V was clipped by 6 bases and J by 6 bases, with 17 bases between them. CDR3 length: 15 residues. The CDR3 nucleotides are TGTGCCAGCAGAGTTCGCCTAGGATCAGCCGGGGAGCTGTTTTTT. Encoded protein: CASRVRLGSAGELFF.

J is TRBJ1-5 and V is TRBV30, with D unclear. V was trimmed by 0 bases and J by 4 bases, leaving 13 bases between them. The CDR3 totals 15 residues. Germline V gene lookup returns CDR1 GTSNPN and CDR2 SVGIG (reference sequence). DNA of the CDR3: TGTGCCTGGAGTGTAGGCTACAGTACGAATCAGCCCCAGCATTTT. Amino acid sequence: CAWSVGYSTNQPQHF.

The chain has TRBV11-2 and TRBJ2-1; 12 nucleotides match TRBD2. This CDR3 contains 15 residues. Looked up from germline, CDR1 is SGHAT and CDR2 is FQNNGV. V lost 5 bases to trimming and J lost 7 bases; unmatched junction nucleotides: 6. The CDR3 DNA follows: TGTGCCAGCAGCCCGCGACTAGCGGGAGTAAATGAGCAGTTCTTC. The encoded protein is CASSPRLAGVNEQFF.

This clone was found a few times. This chain uses TRBV28 with TRBJ1-1; D unclear. V shed 3 bases and J shed 8 bases, with 13 bases lying between them. CDR1 and CDR2 from the germline V gene are MDHEN and SYDVKM. The CDR3 runs to 13 residues. The CDR3 reads CASSLRVLVEAFF. The DNA for the CDR3 is TGTGCCAGCAGTTTGAGGGTTCTGGTAGAAGCTTTCTTT.

The chain is built from TRBV5-1 and TRBJ2-5; tentatively, D is TRBD1 (6 bases). Germline V CDR1 and CDR2: SGHRS, YFSETQ. The ends were cut back, 4 bases at V and 5 bases at J, with 15 bases in the middle. The CDR3 runs to 14 residues. The CDR3 spells CASSVSGVGETQYF. CDR3 DNA: TGCGCCAGCAGCGTGTCAGGGGTGGGGGAGACCCAGTACTTC.

This chain uses TRBV30 with TRBJ2-5; 9 bases fit TRBD2. V dropped 0 bases and J dropped 7; count of bases not matched to a gene: 9. CDR1 is GTSNPN, CDR2 SVGIG, per germline (reference sequence). This CDR3 has 15 residues. The CDR3 nucleotides are TGTGCCTGGAGTGTTGGGGCTAGCGGGGTAGGGACCCAGTACTTC. Protein sequence: CAWSVGASGVGTQYF.